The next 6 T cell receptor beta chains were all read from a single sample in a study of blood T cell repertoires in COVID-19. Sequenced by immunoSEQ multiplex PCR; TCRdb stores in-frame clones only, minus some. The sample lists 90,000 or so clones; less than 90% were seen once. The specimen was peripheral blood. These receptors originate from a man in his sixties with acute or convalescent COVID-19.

The CDR3, as DNA: TGCAGCGTTGGGGACAGGGTCGGTGGCTACACCTTC. This translates into CSVGDRVGGYTF. V and J are TRBV29-1 and TRBJ1-2; 9 nucleotides agree with TRBD1. The CDR3 runs to 12 residues. Germline V gene lookup returns CDR1 SQVTM and CDR2 ANQGSEA. The V and J ends lost 4 bases and 7 bases, in that order; junction bases with no gene match: 4.

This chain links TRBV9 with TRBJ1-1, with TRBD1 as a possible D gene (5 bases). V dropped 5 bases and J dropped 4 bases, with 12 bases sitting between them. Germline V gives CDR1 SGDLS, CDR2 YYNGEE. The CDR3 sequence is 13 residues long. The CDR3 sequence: CASSDIGATEAFF. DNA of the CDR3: TGTGCCAGCAGTGATATTGGGGCCACTGAAGCTTTCTTT.

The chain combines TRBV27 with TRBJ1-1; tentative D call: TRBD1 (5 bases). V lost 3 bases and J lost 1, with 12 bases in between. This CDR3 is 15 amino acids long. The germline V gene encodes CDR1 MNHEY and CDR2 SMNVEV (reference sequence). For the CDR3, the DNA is TGTGCCAGCAGTTTTGGGGGGTTGGGGAACACTGAAGCTTTCTTT. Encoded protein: CASSFGGLGNTEAFF.

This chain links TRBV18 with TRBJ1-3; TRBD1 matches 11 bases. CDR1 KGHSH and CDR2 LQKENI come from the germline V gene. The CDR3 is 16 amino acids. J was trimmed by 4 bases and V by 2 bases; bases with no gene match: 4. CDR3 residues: CASSPGQGAAGNTIYF. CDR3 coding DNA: TGTGCCAGCTCACCAGGACAGGGGGCGGCCGGAAACACCATATATTTT.

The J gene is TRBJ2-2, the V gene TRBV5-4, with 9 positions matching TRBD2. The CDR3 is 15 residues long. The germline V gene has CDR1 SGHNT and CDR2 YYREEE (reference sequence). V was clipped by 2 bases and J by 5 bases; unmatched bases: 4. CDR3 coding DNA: TGTGCCAGCAGCTTTCCCGCGGGAGGGACCGGGGAGCTGTTTTTT. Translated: CASSFPAGGTGELFF.

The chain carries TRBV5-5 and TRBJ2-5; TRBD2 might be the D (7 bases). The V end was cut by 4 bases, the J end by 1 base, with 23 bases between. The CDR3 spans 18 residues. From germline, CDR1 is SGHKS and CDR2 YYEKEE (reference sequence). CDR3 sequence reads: CASSPRAAGAIPQETQYF. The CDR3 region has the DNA TGTGCCAGCAGCCCACGGGCGGCGGGGGCTATACCCCAAGAGACCCAGTACTTC.